The 21 T cell receptor beta chains presented below share a single source sample, sequenced in a study of lymphopenia after photon versus proton radiotherapy. The protocol was immunoSEQ multiplex PCR, while the TCRdb copy is restricted to in-frame clones and leaves out a portion. Among 25,000 or so clones listed, more than 70% were seen once. Here the sequenced sample was peripheral blood, taken from a patient treated with photon-based radiotherapy. Receptor source: a man aged 25 to 40 with gastric cancer.

This clone was detected once. The chain has TRBV9 and TRBJ2-5; 11 bases are a match to TRBD2. V shed 0 bases and J 5 bases; nucleotides not matched to a gene: 3. Germline CDR1 and CDR2: SGDLS and YYNGEE. The CDR3 spans 15 residues. CDR3 DNA: TGTGCCAGCAGCGTAGCTAGCGGGGGGTCTGAGACCCAGTACTTC. This encodes CASSVASGGSETQYF.

The chain has TRBV28 and TRBJ1-5; D is perhaps TRBD1 (5 bases). The germline V and J ends were trimmed by 8 bases and 0 bases, with 11 bases remaining between them. Germline CDR1 is MDHEN and CDR2 is SYDVKM. The CDR3 runs 14 residues. CDR3 nucleotides: TGTGCCAGCGTCGGAGGGACTAGCAATCAGCCCCAGCATTTT. Protein sequence: CASVGGTSNQPQHF.

The CDR3 bases are TGTGCCAGCAGCGGAGGAGGGGGGGCCTACAATGAGCAGTTCTTC. Its protein is CASSGGGGAYNEQFF. The rearrangement joins TRBV2 to TRBJ2-1; a weak D match, TRBD2 (7 bases). Germline CDR1 is SNHLY and CDR2 is FYNNEI. There are 15 residues in the CDR3. V was pared by 6 bases and J by 2 bases, with 14 bases between.

This rearrangement joins TRBV7-2 to TRBJ1-5, with 10 nucleotides matching TRBD1. From germline, CDR1 is SGHTA and CDR2 FQGNSA. Trimming removed 3 bases from V and 11 bases from J; junction bases left unmatched: 4. This CDR3 has 13 residues. The CDR3 region has the DNA TGTGCCAGCAGCTTGGGACAGGGGAGGGCCCAGCATTTT. It encodes CASSLGQGRAQHF.

The rearrangement joins TRBV19 to TRBJ2-5; TRBD2 aligns across 15 bases. The trim removed 5 bases at V and 5 bases at J, leaving 3 bases unmatched. This CDR3 is built from 15 residues. Germline CDR1 LNHDA, CDR2 SQIVND (reference sequence). CDR3 residues: CASSVGTSGRETQYF. The CDR3 DNA follows: TGTGCCAGTAGTGTGGGGACTAGCGGGAGGGAGACCCAGTACTTC. The complete variable domain, with remaining parts taken from reference TRBV19 and TRBJ2-5, reads DGGITQSPKYLFRKEGQNVTLSCEQNLNHDAMYWYRQDPGQGLRLIYYSQIVNDFQKGDIAEGYSVSREKKESFPLTVTSAQKNPTAFYLCASSVGTSGRETQYFGPGTRLLVL.

This sequence joins TRBV7-9 and TRBJ2-4; TRBD1 might be the D (6 bases). V was pared by 5 bases and J by 7 bases, with 15 bases between. The CDR3 is made up of 14 amino acids. Germline-derived CDR1 and CDR2 are SEHNR and FQNEAQ (reference sequence). The chain's CDR3 is CASSLGGGGNIQYF. CDR3 coding DNA: TGTGCCAGCAGCCTCGGTGGGGGCGGGAACATTCAGTACTTC.

This clone is a singleton in its sample. The chain uses TRBV19 and TRBJ2-7; TRBD2 matches at 9 bases. V gave up 3 bases and J gave up 0 bases; unmatched junction bases: 3. This CDR3 has 15 residues. Looked up from germline, CDR1 is LNHDA and CDR2 is SQIVND (reference sequence). The CDR3 loop reads CASSMKLAGSYEQYF. Written as DNA, the CDR3 is TGTGCCAGTAGTATGAAACTAGCGGGCTCCTACGAGCAGTACTTC.

The rearrangement joins TRBV6-1 to TRBJ1-2; D unclear. This CDR3 has 14 residues. Germline CDR1 MNHNS, CDR2 SASEGT. Trimming removed 3 bases at V and 1 base at J, with 9 bases between. The CDR3 bases are TGTGCCAGCAGTGACGAGCGCGGTAACTATGGCTACACCTTC. Translated, it gives CASSDERGNYGYTF.

CDR3 sequence (DNA): TGCGCCAGCAGCCAGGCCGGGACAGAAGCCTACGAGCAGTACTTC. This translates into CASSQAGTEAYEQYF. V usage is TRBV4-1 and J usage is TRBJ2-7, with 7 bases matching TRBD1. The CDR3 is 15 amino acids. Losses at the gene ends were 3 bases for V and 2 bases for J; bases not matched to a gene: 7. The germline V gene encodes CDR1 MGHRA and CDR2 YSYEKL.

V and J are TRBV5-1 and TRBJ2-1, with 11 bases aligning to TRBD1. V was pared by 4 bases and J by 15 bases, with 9 bases of the junction left unmatched. CDR1 is SGHRS, CDR2 YFSETQ, per germline. The CDR3 sequence is 13 residues long. The CDR3 DNA reads as TGCGCCAGCAGCACTATGGGACAGGGGGATGGGTTCTTC. Translating it yields CASSTMGQGDGFF.

This chain connects TRBV9 to TRBJ2-1, with TRBD2 matching over 8 bases. Germline V lookup: CDR1 SGDLS, CDR2 YYNGEE. The CDR3 runs to 15 residues. V was pared by 0 bases and J by 6 bases, with 5 bases of the junction left unmatched. Written as DNA, the CDR3 is TGTGCCAGCAGCGTAGGGCAGCGGGAGTTCAATGAGCAGTTCTTC. Protein product: CASSVGQREFNEQFF. Based on the CDR3 plus reference TRBV9 and TRBJ2-1, the full variable domain is DSGVTQTPKHLITATGQRVTLRCSPRSGDLSVYWYQQSLDQGLQFLIQYYNGEERAKGNILERFSAQQFPDLHSELNLSSLELGDSALYFCASSVGQREFNEQFFGPGTRLTVL.

This clone has just one count. V is TRBV5-6 and J is TRBJ1-5; D gene unclear. Germline assignment: CDR1 SGHDT and CDR2 YYEEEE. V dropped 1 base and J dropped 7 bases, with 12 bases sitting between them. This CDR3 has 14 residues. The CDR3 DNA reads TGTGCCAGCAGCTTGTACAAGAAGGCCCAGCCCCAGCATTTT. It yields the protein CASSLYKKAQPQHF.

The CDR3 DNA follows: TGTGCCAGCAGTTACTTTTCCTCTGGGGCCAACGTCCTGACTTTC. Protein: CASSYFSSGANVLTF. The chain combines TRBV6-5 with TRBJ2-6; no firm D call. Trimming took 1 base from V and 0 from J, leaving 4 bases between them. The CDR3 has 15 residues. Germline V CDR1 and CDR2: MNHEY, SVGAGI.

The rearrangement links TRBV10-2 to TRBJ2-1; 9 positions match TRBD1. The CDR3 totals 17 residues. The germline V gene encodes CDR1 WSHSY and CDR2 SAAADI. The ends lost 0 bases at V and 5 bases at J; junction bases unmatched: 8. CDR3 residues: CASSESSGQGKNNEQFF. The CDR3, as DNA: TGCGCCAGCAGTGAGTCTTCCGGACAGGGGAAAAACAATGAGCAGTTCTTC.

The rearrangement joins TRBV7-8 to TRBJ1-1, with TRBD1 as a possible D gene (6 bases). Trimming pared 1 base from V and 0 bases from J, leaving 15 bases between. Per the germline V gene, CDR1 is SGHVS and CDR2 is FQNEAQ. This CDR3 spans 17 amino acids. The CDR3 nucleotides are TGTGCCAGCAGCTTAGACGTCTCAGGGGATATGAACACTGAAGCTTTCTTT. Translated: CASSLDVSGDMNTEAFF.

The sample holds one count of this clone. The chain recombines TRBV7-9 with TRBJ2-5; TRBD1 agrees at 8 bases. CDR3 size: 17 residues. The junction had 19 bases not matched to a gene; V was cut back by 4 bases and J by 9 bases. Germline V gene lookup returns CDR1 SEHNR and CDR2 FQNEAQ (reference sequence). The CDR3 region has the DNA TGTGCCAGCAGCTCGATAGAATACTTCAGGGGGCGGAAGGCCCAGTACTTC. Translation: CASSSIEYFRGRKAQYF.

This chain uses TRBV6-5 with TRBJ2-6; D may be TRBD2 (5 bases). The CDR3 has 15 amino acids. Trimming pared 2 bases from V and 0 bases from J, leaving 5 bases between. Germline V lookup: CDR1 MNHEY, CDR2 SVGAGI. The CDR3 nucleotides are TGTGCCAGCAGTTACGAGGGCTCTGGGGCCAACGTCCTGACTTTC. This gives the protein CASSYEGSGANVLTF.

This clone was recorded once. The chain recombines TRBV7-3 with TRBJ2-2; D is possibly TRBD2 (5 bases). The CDR3 contains 14 residues. Trimming stripped 2 bases from V and 6 bases from J, with 10 bases between. Germline CDR1 and CDR2: SGHTA and FQGTGA. CDR3 protein: CASSLSQEAGELFF. CDR3 nucleotide sequence: TGTGCCAGCAGCTTATCTCAGGAGGCCGGGGAGCTGTTTTTT.

V is TRBV19 and J is TRBJ2-1; D is unclear. V lost 4 bases to trimming and J lost 4 bases, with 11 bases between them. The germline gives CDR1 LNHDA, CDR2 SQIVND (reference sequence). This CDR3 comprises 14 residues. The CDR3 DNA reads TGTGCCAGTAGTACGGTGGCCTTTTACAATGAGCAGTTCTTC. It yields the protein CASSTVAFYNEQFF.

This rearrangement joins TRBV7-9 to TRBJ2-3; TRBD2 matches at 8 bases. The ends lost 5 bases at V and 4 bases at J; junction bases unmatched: 11. The CDR3 runs 16 residues. The germline V gene encodes CDR1 SEHNR and CDR2 FQNEAQ (reference sequence). CDR3 sequence reads: CASSHRVGGAPDTQYF. In DNA form, the CDR3 reads TGTGCCAGCAGCCATAGGGTCGGGGGGGCCCCAGATACGCAGTATTTT.

This clone has more than one count but fewer than ten. The V call is TRBV11-3, the J call TRBJ2-7; 8 bases align to TRBD2. CDR1 and CDR2 from the germline V gene are SGHNT and YENEEA. The CDR3 is made up of 15 amino acids. Unmatched junction bases numbered 4, after V lost 3 bases and J lost 0 bases. The CDR3 DNA reads as TGTGCCAGCAGCTTTCGTGGGACTAGCTCCTACGAGCAGTACTTC. Amino acids: CASSFRGTSSYEQYF.